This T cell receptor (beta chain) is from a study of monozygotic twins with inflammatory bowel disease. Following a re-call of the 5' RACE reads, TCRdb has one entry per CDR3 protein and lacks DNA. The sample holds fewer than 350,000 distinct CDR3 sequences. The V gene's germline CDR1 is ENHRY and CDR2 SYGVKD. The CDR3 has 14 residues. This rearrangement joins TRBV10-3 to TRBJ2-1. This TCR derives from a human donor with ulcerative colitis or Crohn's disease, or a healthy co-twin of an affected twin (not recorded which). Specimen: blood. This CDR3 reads CAISDSRSYNEQFF.